A selection of T cell receptor beta chains follows, all from one sample in a study of cytomegalovirus exposure and HLA in healthy donors. TCRdb's copy holds only in-frame clones and misses some; the assay was immunoSEQ multiplex PCR. The data hold approximately 99,000 clones, with over 60% observed a single time. Sequenced sample: PBMCs. The source of these receptors is a male donor in good health and CMV-seropositive. The CDR3 runs from the conserved cysteine through the conserved F or W. A D gene is named only where the DNA matches it firmly. The size of a clone is reported for some rows only, either as once, few or many, or as a class for expanded clones.

d_call	v_call	clone_size	j_call	cdr3_nt	cdr3_aa
NA	TRBV30	NA	TRBJ1-5	TGTGCCTGGTCCCCTCGGTGGAGTACGAGCAATCAGCCCCAGCATTTT	CAWSPRWSTSNQPQHF
TRBD1	TRBV5-5	NA	TRBJ1-6	TGTGCCAGCAGCCCCCGGGACAGGGAATATTCACCCCTCCACTTT	CASSPRDREYSPLHF
NA	TRBV5-4	few	TRBJ2-7	TGTGCCAGCAGCTCAGGCTCCTACGAGCAGTACTTC	CASSSGSYEQYF
TRBD2	TRBV10-2	NA	TRBJ2-7	TGCGCCAGCAGCCTTTTTGGCGGGGGGCCCAGCTCCTACGAGCAGTACTTC	CASSLFGGGPSSYEQYF
NA	TRBV7-9	NA	TRBJ2-1	TGTGCCAGCAGCTTAGGCGGAGCAGAGATGATCTTACCGAACAATGAGCAGTTCTTC	CASSLGGAEMILPNNEQFF
TRBD1	TRBV19	NA	TRBJ1-6	TGTGCCAGTACCCCTTCGACAGGGTACGTTCGGCCCCTCCACTTT	CASTPSTGYVRPLHF
NA	TRBV2	NA	TRBJ2-7	TGTGCCAGCAGTGAACTCTACGAGCAGTACTTC	CASSELYEQYF
NA	TRBV29-1	NA	TRBJ2-1	TGCAGCGTTGATTGGGTCACTACAGGAAATGAGCAGTTCTTC	CSVDWVTTGNEQFF
NA	TRBV4-1	few	TRBJ2-7	TGCGCCAGCAGCCAAGATAGCCCAGGGGCTTCCTACGAGCAGTACTTC	CASSQDSPGASYEQYF
NA	TRBV5-6	NA	TRBJ1-2	TGTGCCAGCAGCTTGGCGGGGTATGGCTACACCTTC	CASSLAGYGYTF
TRBD1	TRBV5-1	NA	TRBJ1-3	TGCGCCAGCAGCTCCTTGGCCAGGGGGAGCTCTGGAAACACCATATATTTT	CASSSLARGSSGNTIYF
NA	TRBV6-6	NA	TRBJ2-5	TGTGCCAGCAAGATCGGCGGGGCCCAAGAGACCCAGTACTTC	CASKIGGAQETQYF
NA	TRBV29-1	NA	TRBJ1-2	TGCAGCGTTGAAAGTGCGCGGACACAAAGAGGAGGCTACACCTTC	CSVESARTQRGGYTF
TRBD1	TRBV6-5	once	TRBJ1-2	TGTGCCAGCAGATTCAGACAGGGGGCCAAAGGCTACACCTTC	CASRFRQGAKGYTF
TRBD2	TRBV5-1	NA	TRBJ2-7	TGCGCCAGCAGCTCGACTACTAGCGGGGGGGCAATCTCCTACGAGCAGTACTTC	CASSSTTSGGAISYEQYF
NA	TRBV5-4	NA	TRBJ2-1	TGTGCCAGCAGCTTGACGGCTCAGACTTACAATGAGCAGTTCTTC	CASSLTAQTYNEQFF
TRBD1	TRBV4-1	once	TRBJ2-2	TGCGCCAGCAGCCCGGGGACAGTGACCGGGGAGCTGTTTTTT	CASSPGTVTGELFF
TRBD1	TRBV5-4	few	TRBJ1-4	TGTGCCAGCAGCTTGGATCCAGGGGGCCGTGAAAAACTGTTTTTT	CASSLDPGGREKLFF
TRBD1	TRBV6-5	NA	TRBJ2-7	TGTGCCAGCAGTCGCGGACAGGGGGCTAGGTACGAGCAGTACTTC	CASSRGQGARYEQYF
NA	TRBV5-6	NA	TRBJ1-3	TGTGCCAGCAGCTGGGGAGTTGTCGGAAACACCATATATTTT	CASSWGVVGNTIYF
NA	TRBV6-6	few	TRBJ1-1	TGTGCCAGCAGTTTAACAGAGAACACTGAAGCTTTCTTT	CASSLTENTEAFF
NA	TRBV7-8	few	TRBJ1-2	TGTGCCAGCAGTTCAGATACAGGCAACTATGGCTACACCTTC	CASSSDTGNYGYTF
NA	TRBV18	NA	TRBJ1-1	TGTGCCAGCTCACCAGCCACAGGGTGGACTGAAGCTTTCTTT	CASSPATGWTEAFF
NA	TRBV4-2	NA	TRBJ2-1	TGTGCCAGCAGCCAAGACTCCTCCAGGGGGGCCCTGAGCTCCTACAATGAGCAGTTCTTC	CASSQDSSRGALSSYNEQFF
TRBD2	TRBV19	NA	TRBJ2-5	TGTGCCAGTAGAAGGGCCCGAGCGGGGGTTGGGGAGACCCAGTACTTC	CASRRARAGVGETQYF
NA	TRBV7-2	few	TRBJ1-3	TGTGCCAGCAGCTCGCCGCGGGGGCAAGGAAACACCATATATTTT	CASSSPRGQGNTIYF
NA	TRBV30	NA	TRBJ1-2	TGTGCCTGGAGTGCCCAACTAGGAGGTGGCTACACCTTC	CAWSAQLGGGYTF
TRBD2	TRBV9	NA	TRBJ2-5	TGTGCCAGCAGCGTAGTGAGGGAGGGGACCCAGTACTTC	CASSVVREGTQYF
NA	TRBV15	NA	TRBJ1-3	TGTGCCACCAGCGAACAGGTCTACTCTGGAAACACCATATATTTT	CATSEQVYSGNTIYF
TRBD1	TRBV30	NA	TRBJ1-1	TGTGCCTGGGAAGCCGGGACAGGGAGTGCTGAAGCTTTCTTT	CAWEAGTGSAEAFF
NA	TRBV5-6	NA	TRBJ1-6	TGTGCCAGCAACGCACAGGGTCCCTCGAGTAATTCACCCCTCCACTTT	CASNAQGPSSNSPLHF
NA	TRBV11-2	NA	TRBJ1-2	TGTGCCAGCAGCACCCTGGACAGCCCCAGAGGCTACACCTTC	CASSTLDSPRGYTF
TRBD2	TRBV14	NA	TRBJ2-5	TGTGCCAGCAGCCAAGTTCTAGCGGGGGGACAAGAGACCCAGTACTTC	CASSQVLAGGQETQYF
NA	TRBV7-7	few	TRBJ2-3	TGTGCTAGCAGCCCCGGACAGTTGCCCACAGATACGCAGTATTTT	CASSPGQLPTDTQYF
NA	TRBV5-1	NA	TRBJ1-2	TGCGCCAGCAGCTGGGGGACGGACAGCTATGGCTACACCTTC	CASSWGTDSYGYTF
NA	TRBV6-5	few	TRBJ1-3	TGTGCCAGCAGTCACAGGCGCCGCTCTGGAAACACCATATATTTT	CASSHRRRSGNTIYF
TRBD1	TRBV14	NA	TRBJ1-2	TGTGCCAGCAGCCACGCTACGGACAGGAACTATGGCTACACCTTC	CASSHATDRNYGYTF
NA	TRBV7-2	NA	TRBJ2-6	TGTGCCAGCAGCTCCTCTTCCTCCTCTGGGGCCAACGTCCTGACTTTC	CASSSSSSSGANVLTF
NA	TRBV6-4	NA	TRBJ1-2	TGTGCCAGCACTTCCGAGACAGAACTCTATGGCTACACCTTC	CASTSETELYGYTF
NA	TRBV10-2	NA	TRBJ2-1	TGCGCCAGCAGTACAGGGAGTGAGCAGTTCTTC	CASSTGSEQFF
TRBD2	TRBV4-1	once	TRBJ2-5	TGCGCCAGCAGCCAAGCTGTGACTAGCGAAGGGGAGACCCAGTACTTC	CASSQAVTSEGETQYF
TRBD2	TRBV7-2	NA	TRBJ2-1	TGTGCCAGCTTCAGCGGGGGCGGCTCCTACAATGAGCAGTTCTTC	CASFSGGGSYNEQFF
TRBD1	TRBV18	NA	TRBJ2-5	TGTGCCAGCTCACCAAGGGGACAGCAAGAGACCCAGTACTTC	CASSPRGQQETQYF
NA	TRBV6-5	NA	TRBJ1-2	TGTGCCAGCAGTTACTCGATAGGAGAGAGGGGCTACACCTTC	CASSYSIGERGYTF
TRBD2	TRBV9	NA	TRBJ2-7	TGTGCCAGCAGCGTAGAGGCTAGCGGGGGAACCTACGAGCAGTACTTC	CASSVEASGGTYEQYF
NA	TRBV18	NA	TRBJ1-1	TGTGCCAGCTCACCACCTCCCGGGAACACTGAAGCTTTCTTT	CASSPPPGNTEAFF
NA	TRBV7-9	NA	TRBJ1-1	TGTGCCAGCAGCTCCACAGGGAACCAGAACACTGAAGCTTTCTTT	CASSSTGNQNTEAFF
NA	TRBV30	NA	TRBJ2-3	TGTGCCTCTACCTTTACGGGGAGCAGCACAGATACGCAGTATTTT	CASTFTGSSTDTQYF
NA	TRBV7-9	NA	TRBJ1-4	TGTGCCAGCAGCTTAATGGGACACGAAAAACTGTTTTTT	CASSLMGHEKLFF
TRBD1	TRBV4-1	NA	TRBJ1-2	TGCGCCAGCAGCCAAGAACGGACAGGGGGCTCCTATGGCTACACCTTC	CASSQERTGGSYGYTF
NA	TRBV6-5	NA	TRBJ2-7	TGTGCCAGCAGGCAGCGGGCCTCACGGGAATACGAGCAGTACTTC	CASRQRASREYEQYF
NA	TRBV7-9	few	TRBJ1-4	TGTGCCAGCGGTGACAGAAAACTGTTTTTT	CASGDRKLFF
TRBD1	TRBV6-1	NA	TRBJ1-1	TGTGCCAGCAGTGAAGCGCACCCGGGACAGGGAACTGAAGCTTTCTTT	CASSEAHPGQGTEAFF
TRBD2	TRBV19	NA	TRBJ2-5	TGTGCCAGTAGTTCTTTTAGCGGGGGGGCATGGGAGACCCAGTACTTC	CASSSFSGGAWETQYF
TRBD2	TRBV6-1	NA	TRBJ2-1	TGTGCCAGTGTAACGGGGGGGCAAAGGGATGAGCAGTTCTTC	CASVTGGQRDEQFF
NA	TRBV7-8	once	TRBJ2-5	TGTGCCAGCAGCTTAGGGTCAGCGCGTGAGACCCAGTACTTC	CASSLGSARETQYF
NA	TRBV7-2	NA	TRBJ1-1	TGTGCCAGCAGCTTAGCCGGTGTACCGAACACTGAAGCTTTCTTT	CASSLAGVPNTEAFF